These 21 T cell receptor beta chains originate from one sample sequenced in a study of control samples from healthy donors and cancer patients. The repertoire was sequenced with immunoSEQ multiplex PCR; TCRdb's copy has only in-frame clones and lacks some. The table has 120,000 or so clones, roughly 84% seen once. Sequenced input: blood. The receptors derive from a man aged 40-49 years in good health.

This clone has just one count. The CDR3 here is CASNSGADRYGYTF. Written as DNA, the CDR3 is TGTGCCAGCAACAGTGGGGCCGATCGATATGGCTACACCTTC. The V gene is TRBV5-4, the J gene TRBJ1-2; maybe TRBD1 (5 bases). The V and J ends lost 6 bases and 5 bases respectively, with 17 bases between them. From germline, CDR1 is SGHNT and CDR2 YYREEE (reference sequence). The CDR3 spans 14 residues.

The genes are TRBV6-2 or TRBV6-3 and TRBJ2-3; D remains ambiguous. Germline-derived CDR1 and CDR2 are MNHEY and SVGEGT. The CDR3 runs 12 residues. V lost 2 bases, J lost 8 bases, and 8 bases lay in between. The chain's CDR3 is CASSYPPGTQYF. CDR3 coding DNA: TGTGCCAGCAGTTACCCGCCGGGTACGCAGTATTTT.

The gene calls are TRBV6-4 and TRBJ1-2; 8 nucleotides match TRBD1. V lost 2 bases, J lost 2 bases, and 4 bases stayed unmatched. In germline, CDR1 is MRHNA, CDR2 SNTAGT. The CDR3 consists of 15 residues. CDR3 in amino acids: CASSDQGAPNYGYTF. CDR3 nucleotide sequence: TGTGCCAGCAGTGACCAGGGGGCCCCGAACTATGGCTACACCTTC.

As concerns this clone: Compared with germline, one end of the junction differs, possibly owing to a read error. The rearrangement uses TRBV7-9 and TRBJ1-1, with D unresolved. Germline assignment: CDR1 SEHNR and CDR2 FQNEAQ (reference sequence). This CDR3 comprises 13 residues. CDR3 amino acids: CASSLGGIAEAFF. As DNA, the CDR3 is TGTGCCAGCAGTTTAGGAGGGATCGCTGAAGCTTTCTTT.

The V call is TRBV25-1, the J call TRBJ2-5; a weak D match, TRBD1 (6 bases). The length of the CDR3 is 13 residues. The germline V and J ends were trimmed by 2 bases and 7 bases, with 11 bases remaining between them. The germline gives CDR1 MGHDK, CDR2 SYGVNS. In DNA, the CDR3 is TGTGCCAGCAGTGAAGGGGGCTCAGGGACCCAGTACTTC. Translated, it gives CASSEGGSGTQYF. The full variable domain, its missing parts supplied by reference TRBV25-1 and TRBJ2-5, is EADIYQTPRYLVIGTGKKITLECSQTMGHDKMYWYQQDPGMELHLIHYSYGVNSTEKGDLSSESTVSRIRTEHFPLTLESARPSHTSQYLCASSEGGSGTQYFGPGTRLLVL.

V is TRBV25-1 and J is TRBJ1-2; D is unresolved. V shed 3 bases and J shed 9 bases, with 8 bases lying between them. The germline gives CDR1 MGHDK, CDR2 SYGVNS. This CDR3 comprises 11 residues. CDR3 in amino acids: CASSELWSYTF. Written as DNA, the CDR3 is TGTGCCAGCAGTGAGCTCTGGAGCTACACCTTC.

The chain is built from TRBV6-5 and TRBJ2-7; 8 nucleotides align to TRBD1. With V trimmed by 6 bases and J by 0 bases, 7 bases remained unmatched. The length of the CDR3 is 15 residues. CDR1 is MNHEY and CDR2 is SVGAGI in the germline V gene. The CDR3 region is CASRNDRGSSYEQYF. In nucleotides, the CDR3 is TGTGCCAGCAGGAACGACAGGGGAAGCTCCTACGAGCAGTACTTC.

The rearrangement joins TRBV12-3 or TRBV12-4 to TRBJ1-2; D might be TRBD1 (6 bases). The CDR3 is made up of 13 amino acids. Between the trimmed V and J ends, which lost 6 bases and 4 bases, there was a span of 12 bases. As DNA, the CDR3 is TGTGCCAGCAGCCCCGGACAGCTCTATGGCTACACCTTC. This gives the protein CASSPGQLYGYTF.

The CDR3 sequence: CASSLGPGIAKNIQYF. Written as DNA, the CDR3 is TGTGCCAGCAGCTTAGGGCCGGGGATAGCCAAAAACATTCAGTACTTC. V is TRBV7-9 and J is TRBJ2-4; D is perhaps TRBD2 (5 bases). V was cut by 1 base and J by 0 bases, with 10 bases left in between. The CDR3 sequence is 16 residues long. The V gene's germline CDR1 is SEHNR and CDR2 FQNEAQ (reference sequence).

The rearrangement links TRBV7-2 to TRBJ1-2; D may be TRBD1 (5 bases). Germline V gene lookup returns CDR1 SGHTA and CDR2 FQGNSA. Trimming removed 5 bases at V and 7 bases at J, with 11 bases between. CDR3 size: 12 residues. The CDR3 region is CASSATQGGYTF. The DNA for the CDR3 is TGTGCCAGCAGCGCAACCCAGGGTGGCTACACCTTC.

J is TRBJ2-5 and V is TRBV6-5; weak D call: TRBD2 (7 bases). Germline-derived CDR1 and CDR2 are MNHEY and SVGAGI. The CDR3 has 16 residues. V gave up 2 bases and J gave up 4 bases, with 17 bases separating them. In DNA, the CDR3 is TGTGCCAGCAGTTACGGGGGGGCTGGGTTAGTAGAGACCCAGTACTTC. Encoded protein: CASSYGGAGLVETQYF.

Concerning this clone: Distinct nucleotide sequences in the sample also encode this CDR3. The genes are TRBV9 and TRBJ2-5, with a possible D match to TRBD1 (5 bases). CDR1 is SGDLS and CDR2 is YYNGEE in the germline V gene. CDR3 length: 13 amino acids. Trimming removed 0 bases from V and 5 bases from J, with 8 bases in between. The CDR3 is CASSVEGFETQYF. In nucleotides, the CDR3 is TGTGCCAGCAGCGTAGAGGGGTTTGAGACCCAGTACTTC.

The CDR3 loop is CASSFPADTQYF. The DNA for the CDR3 is TGCGCCAGCAGTTTCCCGGCGGATACGCAGTATTTT. The chain employs TRBV5-1 and TRBJ2-3; D not resolved. The V end lost 5 bases, the J end lost 6 bases, and 10 bases lay between the germline ends. There are 12 residues in the CDR3. Germline V gene data show CDR1 as SGHRS and CDR2 as YFSETQ.

CDR3 bases: TGTGCCACCAGTGATGCGGTGGGGGGGGCCAACGTCCTGACTTTC. Amino acid sequence: CATSDAVGGANVLTF. The chain uses TRBV24-1 and TRBJ2-6; D gene uncertain. Trimming removed 3 bases from V and 4 bases from J, with 9 bases in between. Germline V gives CDR1 KGHDR, CDR2 SFDVKD. CDR3 length: 15 amino acids.

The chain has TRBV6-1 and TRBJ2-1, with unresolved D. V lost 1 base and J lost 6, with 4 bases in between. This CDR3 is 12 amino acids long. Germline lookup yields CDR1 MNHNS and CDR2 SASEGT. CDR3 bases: TGTGCCAGCAGTGAAGTGGGCAATGAGCAGTTCTTC. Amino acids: CASSEVGNEQFF.

CDR3 nucleotides: TGTGCCAGCAGCTCGGGACGGACGAGCTCTGGGGCCAACGTCCTGACTTTC. Amino acid sequence: CASSSGRTSSGANVLTF. The rearrangement links TRBV6-2 or TRBV6-3 to TRBJ2-6, with D tentatively TRBD1 or TRBD2 (5 bases each). CDR1 and CDR2 (germline): MNHEY, SVGEGT. The CDR3 is 17 residues long. The ends were cut back, 6 bases at V and 0 bases at J, with 15 bases in the middle.

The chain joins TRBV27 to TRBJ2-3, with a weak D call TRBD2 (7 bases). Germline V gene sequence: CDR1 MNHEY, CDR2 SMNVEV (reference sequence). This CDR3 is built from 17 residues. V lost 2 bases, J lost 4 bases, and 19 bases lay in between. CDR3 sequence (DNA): TGTGCCAGCAGTTTACGCGGGACCTTAGGGGGGGCAGATACGCAGTATTTT. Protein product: CASSLRGTLGGADTQYF.

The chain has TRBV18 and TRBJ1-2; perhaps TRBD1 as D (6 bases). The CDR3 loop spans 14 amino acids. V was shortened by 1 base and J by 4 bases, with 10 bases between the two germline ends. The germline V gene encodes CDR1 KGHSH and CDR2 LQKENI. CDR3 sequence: CASSPQDSLYGYTF. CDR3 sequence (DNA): TGTGCCAGCTCACCACAGGACAGCCTCTATGGCTACACCTTC.

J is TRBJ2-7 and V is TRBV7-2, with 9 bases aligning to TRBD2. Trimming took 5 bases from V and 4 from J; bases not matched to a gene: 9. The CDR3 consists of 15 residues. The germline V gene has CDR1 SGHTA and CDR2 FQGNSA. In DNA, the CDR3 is TGTGCCAGCAGCATAGGACTAGCGATGTTTTACGAGCAGTACTTC. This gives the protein CASSIGLAMFYEQYF. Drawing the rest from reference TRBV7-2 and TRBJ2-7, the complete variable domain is GAGVSQSPSNKVTEKGKDVELRCDPISGHTALYWYRQSLGQGLEFLIYFQGNSAPDKSGLPSDRFSAERTGGSVSTLTIQRTQQEDSAVYLCASSIGLAMFYEQYFGPGTRLTVT.

For the CDR3, the DNA is TGTGCCAGCTCCCGGGACAGGGTTCTTGGTGCGGACACCATATATTTT. This translates into CASSRDRVLGADTIYF. J is TRBJ1-3 and V is TRBV2; TRBD1 agrees at 9 bases. The germline V gene has CDR1 SNHLY and CDR2 FYNNEI. V was clipped by 8 bases and J by 8 bases; unmatched bases: 16. The CDR3 has 16 residues.

The CDR3 reads CASRPGTVNEQYF. The CDR3 bases are TGTGCCAGCAGACCAGGGACAGTTAACGAGCAGTACTTC. J is TRBJ2-7 and V is TRBV6-6; 7 bases are a match to TRBD1. CDR3 length: 13 residues. CDR1 MNHNY and CDR2 SVGAGI come from the germline V gene (reference sequence). The V and J ends lost 6 bases and 5 bases, in that order; junction bases with no gene match: 7.